The sequence of this T cell receptor beta chain was determined in a study of PD-1 blockade in classical Hodgkin lymphoma. Points from the study as a whole: What drove the repertoire differences, possibly disease activity or prior therapy, has not been defined.

The V gene end was trimmed by 11 bases and the J gene end by 3 bases; junction bases not matched to a gene: 4. The germline V gene encodes CDR1 MDHEN and CDR2 SYDVKM. The length of the CDR3 is 12 residues. A remark on this clone: Antigen unknown.

The method was immunoSEQ multiplex PCR; TCRdb's version includes in-frame clones alone and lacks a portion of them. Of 70,000 or so clones listed, approximately 93% are singletons. Time point described: newly diagnosed, previously untreated cHL patient sample. For comparison, PBMCs from newly diagnosed, untreated classical Hodgkin lymphoma were used. The V and J genes are TRBV28 and TRBJ1-1, with TRBD1 identical over 9 bases. The sequence was obtained from a human donor with classical Hodgkin lymphoma. The source material was peripheral blood mononuclear cells (PBMCs). CDR3 sequence: CAGQGWDTEAFF. The CDR3 DNA follows: TGTGCCGGACAGGGGTGGGACACTGAAGCTTTCTTT.